This entry lists 19 T cell receptor beta chains sequenced from one sample in a study of T cell changes during pregnancy in multiple sclerosis. Assay: immunoSEQ multiplex PCR; the TCRdb copy retains only in-frame clones and omits some. Of some 130,000 clones listed, 90% to 98% were seen once; the top ten hold over 0.35%. Sequenced here: peripheral blood, sampled after pregnancy. These TCRs come from a female donor with multiple sclerosis, enrolled in a pregnancy study.

This clone was recorded once. CDR3 bases: TGTGCCAGCAGTTACTTCTACGGGAGTGCCCACGAGCAGTACTTC. Translation gives CASSYFYGSAHEQYF. The chain is built from TRBV6-5 and TRBJ2-7; possible D gene TRBD2, 6 bases. This CDR3 contains 15 residues. The V gene's germline CDR1 is MNHEY and CDR2 SVGAGI. Between the trimmed V and J ends, which lost 1 base and 5 bases, there was a span of 15 bases.

The V call is TRBV7-8, the J call TRBJ2-7; 12 bases are a match to TRBD2. The CDR3 covers 17 residues. The germline gives CDR1 SGHVS, CDR2 FQNEAQ. Trimming took 1 base from V and 0 from J; bases not matched to a gene: 4. This CDR3 is CASSLGGTSGLSYEQYF. As DNA, the CDR3 is TGTGCCAGCAGCTTAGGAGGGACTAGCGGGCTCTCCTACGAGCAGTACTTC.

CDR3 DNA sequence: TGTGCCAGCAGCTCATACTGGACTAGCGGGACCTTTTCCTACGAGCAGTACTTC. Its translation is CASSSYWTSGTFSYEQYF. This chain uses TRBV7-2 with TRBJ2-7; 12 bases align to TRBD2. The CDR3 totals 18 residues. The germline V gene encodes CDR1 SGHTA and CDR2 FQGNSA. With V trimmed by 4 bases and J by 1 base, 11 bases remained unmatched.

The chain's CDR3 is CASSRGASGSREQFF. The DNA of the CDR3 is TGTGCCAGCAGTCGAGGAGCTAGCGGGAGCCGGGAGCAGTTCTTC. The chain is built from TRBV6-5 and TRBJ2-1; the match to TRBD2 covers 10 bases. CDR1 and CDR2 (germline): MNHEY, SVGAGI. The CDR3 has 15 residues. The V and J ends lost 5 bases and 10 bases, in that order; junction bases with no gene match: 11.

This clone is a singleton in its sample. This chain uses TRBV14 with TRBJ2-1, with 11 nucleotides matching TRBD2. Per germline, CDR1 SGHDN and CDR2 FVKESK. Losses at the gene ends were 4 bases for V and 4 bases for J; bases not matched to a gene: 6. This CDR3 contains 16 residues. The CDR3 sequence is CASSPPRTSGYNEQFF. CDR3 coding DNA: TGTGCCAGCAGCCCCCCCCGGACTAGCGGGTACAATGAGCAGTTCTTC.

The CDR3 nucleotides are TGTGCCAGCAGCGTAGAAGGGAGTGAGCAGTTCTTC. Amino acids: CASSVEGSEQFF. This chain connects TRBV9 to TRBJ2-1, with D maybe TRBD2 (5 bases). Germline CDR1 SGDLS, CDR2 YYNGEE. V lost 0 bases and J 9 bases, leaving 7 bases between the germline ends. The length of the CDR3 is 12 residues.

The chain carries TRBV27 and TRBJ2-2, with 9 bases that match TRBD2. CDR3 length: 16 amino acids. V lost 4 bases to trimming and J lost 0 bases; unmatched junction nucleotides: 3. Per the germline V gene, CDR1 is MNHEY and CDR2 is SMNVEV (reference sequence). This CDR3 reads CASSSASGANTGELFF. The CDR3 DNA reads TGTGCCAGCAGTTCAGCTAGCGGGGCGAACACCGGGGAGCTGTTTTTT.

CDR3 in DNA: TGTGCCAGCAGTCTAGTACAGGGCTACCTATTCTTT. Protein: CASSLVQGYLFF. The V and J genes are TRBV28 and TRBJ1-1; D perhaps matches TRBD1 (6 bases). V was clipped by 5 bases and J by 14 bases, with 18 bases between them. Germline assignment: CDR1 MDHEN and CDR2 SYDVKM. This CDR3 contains 12 residues.

The chain employs TRBV7-8 and TRBJ2-5; 9 bases map to TRBD1. This CDR3 is 14 amino acids long. After removal of 5 bases from V and 3 bases from J, the junction contained 4 bases not matched to a gene. The germline CDR1 and CDR2 sequences are SGHVS and FQNEAQ. The DNA for the CDR3 is TGTGCCAGCAGCCTGCGGGACAGGGAAGAGACCCAGTACTTC. It specifies CASSLRDREETQYF.

This sequence joins TRBV2 and TRBJ2-7, with D possibly being TRBD1 (5 bases). CDR3 length: 13 amino acids. CDR1 is SNHLY and CDR2 is FYNNEI in the germline V gene. V was pared by 4 bases and J by 5 bases, with 12 bases between. This CDR3 is CASSVGRVNEQYF. The CDR3, as DNA: TGTGCCAGCAGTGTGGGCAGGGTAAACGAGCAGTACTTC.

The chain recombines TRBV9 with TRBJ2-5; 7 nucleotides match TRBD2. V lost 0 bases and J lost 4; bases outside the gene matches: 15. The CDR3 covers 18 residues. Germline V CDR1 and CDR2: SGDLS, YYNGEE. The DNA of the CDR3 is TGTGCCAGCAGCGTAGAGAGGTGGGCGGGAGTGGGCGGAGAGACCCAGTACTTC. Encoded protein: CASSVERWAGVGGETQYF.

The chain uses TRBV4-3 and TRBJ1-1, with TRBD1 as a possible D gene (6 bases). V was pared by 4 bases and J by 6 bases, with 15 bases between. This CDR3 has 14 amino acids. The germline V gene has CDR1 LGHNA and CDR2 YSLEER. The CDR3 loop is CASSRDTGFPEAFF. DNA of the CDR3: TGCGCCAGCAGCCGGGACACCGGGTTCCCTGAAGCTTTCTTT.

V and J are TRBV28 and TRBJ1-5; D is perhaps TRBD1 (6 bases). The CDR3 spans 13 residues. Trimming stripped 6 bases from V and 6 bases from J, with 12 bases between. Germline lookup yields CDR1 MDHEN and CDR2 SYDVKM. DNA of the CDR3: TGTGCCAGCAGCCTAACAGGGCCTCAGCCCCAGCATTTT. Protein sequence: CASSLTGPQPQHF.

The J gene is TRBJ2-7, the V gene TRBV7-9; tentative D call: TRBD1 (5 bases). This CDR3 comprises 12 residues. Trimming took 6 bases from V and 4 from J, leaving 10 bases between them. In germline, CDR1 is SEHNR, CDR2 FQNEAQ (reference sequence). The chain's CDR3 is CASSLQGYEQYF. The CDR3 bases are TGTGCCAGCAGTCTCCAGGGTTACGAGCAGTACTTC.

The rearrangement joins TRBV7-3 to TRBJ1-1, with D possibly matching TRBD1 (5 bases). The germline gives CDR1 SGHTA, CDR2 FQGTGA. Trimming pared 5 bases from V and 8 bases from J, leaving 15 bases between. There are 13 residues in the CDR3. In nucleotides, the CDR3 is TGTGCCAGCAGCGTTGGGACTGCCGGGGAAGCTTTCTTT. Residues: CASSVGTAGEAFF.

The chain combines TRBV21-1 with TRBJ2-7; the listed D gene, TRBD1, was not tested against the DNA. TRBV21-1 represents a pseudogene. This CDR3 is built from 17 residues. Written as DNA, the CDR3 is TGTGCCAGCAGCAACACAGCCGGGACAGCGGTCTCCTACGAGCAGTACTTC. Protein product: CASSNTAGTAVSYEQYF.

This sequence joins TRBV13 and TRBJ2-7; 10 nucleotides match TRBD2. V gave up 4 bases and J gave up 0 bases; unmatched junction bases: 27. The CDR3 is 23 amino acids. Germline-derived CDR1 and CDR2 are PRHDT and FYEKMQ (reference sequence). CDR3 DNA: TGTGCCAGCAGCTGGGAGGGACGTCCCGGGCTAGCGGGAGAACGCCCCTCCTCCTACGAGCAGTACTTC. Translating gives CASSWEGRPGLAGERPSSYEQYF. The whole variable domain, filled in from reference TRBV13 and TRBJ2-7, reads AAGVIQSPRHLIKEKRETATLKCYPIPRHDTVYWYQQGPGQDPQFLISFYEKMQSDKGSIPDRFSAQQFSDYHSELNMSSLELGDSALYFCASSWEGRPGLAGERPSSYEQYFGPGTRLTVT.

The chain couples TRBV14 to TRBJ1-1; 7 nucleotides line up with TRBD1. The germline CDR1 and CDR2 sequences are SGHDN and FVKESK. Unmatched junction bases numbered 9, after V lost 4 bases and J lost 1 base. The CDR3 covers 16 residues. The CDR3 loop is CASSRLGGAGNTEAFF. CDR3 in DNA: TGTGCCAGCAGCCGCCTAGGGGGCGCCGGGAACACTGAAGCTTTCTTT. The entire variable domain, with the rest obtained from reference TRBV14 and TRBJ1-1, is as follows: EAGVTQFPSHSVIEKGQTVTLRCDPISGHDNLYWYRRVMGKEIKFLLHFVKESKQDESGMPNNRFLAERTGGTYSTLKVQPAELEDSGVYFCASSRLGGAGNTEAFFGQGTRLTVV.

This clone turned up a few times. The rearrangement uses TRBV30 and TRBJ1-1, with D possibly TRBD1 on 6 matching bases. The ends were cut back, 2 bases at V and 4 bases at J, with 11 bases in the middle. The germline V gene encodes CDR1 GTSNPN and CDR2 SVGIG (reference sequence). The CDR3 length is 13 residues. CDR3 amino acids: CAWSNKGGTEAFF. The CDR3 DNA reads TGTGCCTGGAGTAACAAAGGGGGCACTGAAGCTTTCTTT.